A single T cell receptor beta chain is shown here with its context. This entry belongs to a study of blood T cell repertoires in COVID-19. For the study at large: The study drew acute and convalescent COVID-19 samples from the United States, Italy and Spain.

Original methodology: Quantification of nucleated cells was approximated via reference gene primer amplification. Libraries were prepared by immunoSEQ multiplex PCR; TCRdb keeps only in-frame clonotypes and omits some of them. That table gives V, J and clone size, and the DNA gave D and trimming. Of fewer than 200,000 clones in the sample, over 80% were seen once. There are 15 residues in the CDR3. CDR1 LNHDA and CDR2 SQIVND come from the germline V gene (reference sequence). V was cut by 9 bases and J by 3 bases, with 18 bases left in between. The V call is TRBV19, the J call TRBJ2-1; D is ambiguous. The sequence derives from a woman in her 70s with COVID-19, enrolled during active disease. The material sequenced was peripheral blood. The chain's CDR3 is CASAETSGGYNEQFF. The DNA for the CDR3 is TGTGCCAGCGCAGAAACTTCGGGTGGCTACAATGAGCAGTTCTTC.